The 2 T cell receptor beta chains given below trace back to one sample, sequenced in a study of a mutant IDH1 vaccine in newly diagnosed glioma. The sample's time point: week 11, during vaccination. A single vaccine dose contained 300 ug of mutant IDH1 20-mer peptide, and topical imiquimod was used with it. These receptors have no known antigen. Assay: immunoSEQ multiplex PCR; the TCRdb copy retains only in-frame clones and omits some. The table records about 24,000 clones, roughly 85% of them present only once. Specimen: PBMCs, collected from a glioma patient whose treatment included an IDH1 peptide vaccine. These receptor sequences come from a man aged 35-49 years with glioma.

V gene TRBV7-9 combines with J gene TRBJ1-2, with D unresolved. The CDR3 runs 14 residues. Germline CDR1 and CDR2: SEHNR and FQNEAQ (reference sequence). V dropped 2 bases and J dropped 4 bases, with 11 bases sitting between them. The CDR3 spells CASSLPGESYGYTF. The CDR3 nucleotides are TGTGCCAGCAGCTTACCTGGAGAGAGCTATGGCTACACCTTC. Variable domain in full (rest from reference TRBV7-9 and TRBJ1-2): DTGVSQNPRHKITKRGQNVTFRCDPISEHNRLYWYRQTLGQGPEFLTYFQNEAQLEKSRLLSDRFSAERPKGSFSTLEIQRTEQGDSAMYLCASSLPGESYGYTFGSGTRLTVV.

The genes are TRBV28 and TRBJ1-2, with unresolved D. There are 12 residues in the CDR3. The V end was cut by 8 bases, the J end by 4 bases, with 11 bases between. Germline V gives CDR1 MDHEN, CDR2 SYDVKM. CDR3 residues: CASCVMPYGYTF. The CDR3 region has the DNA TGTGCCAGCTGTGTCATGCCCTATGGCTACACCTTC.